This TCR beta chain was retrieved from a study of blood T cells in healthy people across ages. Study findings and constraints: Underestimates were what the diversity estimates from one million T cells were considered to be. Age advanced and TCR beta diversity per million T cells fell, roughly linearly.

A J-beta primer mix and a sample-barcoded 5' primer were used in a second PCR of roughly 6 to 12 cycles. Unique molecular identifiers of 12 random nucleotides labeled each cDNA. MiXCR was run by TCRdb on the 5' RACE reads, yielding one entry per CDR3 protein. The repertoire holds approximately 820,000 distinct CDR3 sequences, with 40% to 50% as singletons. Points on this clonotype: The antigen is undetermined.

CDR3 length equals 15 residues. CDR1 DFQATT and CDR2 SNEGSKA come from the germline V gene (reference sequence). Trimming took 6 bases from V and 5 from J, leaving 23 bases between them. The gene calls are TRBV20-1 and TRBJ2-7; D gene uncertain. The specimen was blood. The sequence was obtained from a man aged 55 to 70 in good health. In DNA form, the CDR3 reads TGCAGTGCCACAAACCACGAGACACCGTCTCACGAGCAGTACTTC. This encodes CSATNHETPSHEQYF.